This T cell receptor (beta chain) stems from a study of cytomegalovirus exposure and HLA in healthy donors. Findings of the study overall: Compared with the approximately 680-donor mean, an Asian-associated ancestry cluster reportedly had fewer N-insertions, according to a later analysis. There were around 160 TCR beta chains listed as cytomegalovirus-associated. TCR beta V- and J-gene trimming was later associated with a missense DCLRE1C variant.

CDR1 and CDR2 (germline): MNHEY, SVGAGI. The CDR3 contains 13 residues. V shed 5 bases, J shed 6 bases, and the junction held 3 bases outside the gene matches. This clone came up once. Its target is unknown. The PCR ran on 60 Vbeta and 13 Jbeta primers. Data came from immunoSEQ multiplex PCR; TCRdb stores just in-frame clones and leaves some out. In the table there are more than 85,000 clones, roughly 88% of which are singletons. This TCR was recovered from a woman in her late teens or twenties in good health and CMV-seronegative. The gene calls are TRBV6-5 and TRBJ1-1; 10 bases align to TRBD1. Specimen: PBMCs. The CDR3 region is CASSGDRGPEAFF. In DNA form, the CDR3 reads TGTGCCAGCAGTGGGGACAGGGGCCCTGAAGCTTTCTTT.